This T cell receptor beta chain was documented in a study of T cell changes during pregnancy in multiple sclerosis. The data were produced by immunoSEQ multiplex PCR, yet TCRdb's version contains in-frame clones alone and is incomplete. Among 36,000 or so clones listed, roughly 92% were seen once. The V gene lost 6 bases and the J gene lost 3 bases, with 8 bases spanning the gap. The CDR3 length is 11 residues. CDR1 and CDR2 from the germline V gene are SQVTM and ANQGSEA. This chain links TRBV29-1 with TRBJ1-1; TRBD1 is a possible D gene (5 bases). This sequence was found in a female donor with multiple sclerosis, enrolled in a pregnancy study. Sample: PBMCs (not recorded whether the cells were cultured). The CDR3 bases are TGCAGCGTGGGGGTAGACACTGAAGCTTTCTTT. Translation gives CSVGVDTEAFF. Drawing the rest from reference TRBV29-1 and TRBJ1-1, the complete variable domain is SAVISQKPSRDICQRGTSLTIQCQVDSQVTMMFWYRQQPGQSLTLIATANQGSEATYESGFVIDKFPISRPNLTFSTLTVSNMSPEDSSIYLCSVGVDTEAFFGQGTRLTVV.